These T cell receptor beta chains were read from a single sample in a study of cytomegalovirus exposure and HLA in healthy donors. The assay was immunoSEQ multiplex PCR, and TCRdb's table has in-frame clones only and misses some. Among roughly 130,000 clones listed, about 74% were seen once. The sample comprised PBMCs. These receptors were taken from a woman between 50 and 59 years old in good health and CMV-seropositive. The CDR3 runs from the conserved cysteine through the conserved F or W. D genes are given only for firm matches. Some rows mark clone size as missing; the rest say once, few, many or name a class of expanded clone.

size	length	V	D	J	DNA	CDR3
NA	15	TRBV6-6	NA	TRBJ2-7	TGTGCCAGCACCGAGAATAGAGGCTCCGGGAACGAGCAGTACTTC	CASTENRGSGNEQYF
NA	14	TRBV7-2	NA	TRBJ2-5	TGTGCCAGCAGCTTCCAATCAGGGGAAGAGACCCAGTACTTC	CASSFQSGEETQYF
NA	16	TRBV7-8	NA	TRBJ1-3	TGTGCCAGCAGCTTCTTCGGGGAGGCCTCTGGAAACACCATATATTTT	CASSFFGEASGNTIYF
once	16	TRBV27	NA	TRBJ2-7	TGTGCCAGCAGTTTATCCCTGGGACTCCACGCCTACGAGCAGTACTTC	CASSLSLGLHAYEQYF
few	14	TRBV10-3	NA	TRBJ2-1	TGTGCCATCAGTTTGGACAGAAGTGGGAATGAGCAGTTCTTC	CAISLDRSGNEQFF
NA	12	TRBV2	NA	TRBJ1-2	TGTGCCAGCAGGAGGGACTGGGAAGGCTACCCCTTC	CASRRDWEGYPF
NA	15	TRBV2	NA	TRBJ1-3	TGTGCCAGCAGTGAGACGACAGTCTCTGGAAACACCATATATTTT	CASSETTVSGNTIYF
NA	17	TRBV4-3	TRBD1	TRBJ1-6	TGCGCCAGCAGCCAAGGGGCCGGGACAGGCGACAATTCACCCCTCCACTTT	CASSQGAGTGDNSPLHF
NA	16	TRBV7-8	TRBD1	TRBJ1-2	TGTGCCAGCAGCTTTACCGGGACAGGCGGTGACTATGGCTACACCTTC	CASSFTGTGGDYGYTF
NA	17	TRBV27	TRBD1	TRBJ1-1	TGTGCCAGCAGTCCCTTGTGGACAGGGGGCGGGTACACTGAAGCTTTCTTT	CASSPLWTGGGYTEAFF
NA	13	TRBV6-1	TRBD1	TRBJ1-1	TGTGCCAGCAGTCCCCAGGGGGACACTGAAGCTTTCTTT	CASSPQGDTEAFF
NA	15	TRBV5-6	TRBD2	TRBJ2-3	TGTGCCAGCAGCTTCGGGCTAGCGGGGGAAGATACGCAGTATTTT	CASSFGLAGEDTQYF
NA	20	TRBV5-1	TRBD2	TRBJ2-1	TGCGCCAGCAGCTCGCCTAGGGGAACTAGCGGGGGGCGGACCTACAATGAGCAGTTCTTC	CASSSPRGTSGGRTYNEQFF
few	14	TRBV2	NA	TRBJ1-4	TGTGCCAGCAGGACGGGGGGCGGGGCCGAAAAACTGTTTTTT	CASRTGGGAEKLFF
once	17	TRBV7-8	TRBD2	TRBJ2-1	TGTGCCAGCAGCTTAGAACTAGCGTGGCCCCGGGACAATGAGCAGTTCTTC	CASSLELAWPRDNEQFF
NA	17	TRBV12-5	NA	TRBJ1-4	TGTGCTAGTGGTTTGGTACGAGACAGTGGGGATAATGAAAAACTGTTTTTT	CASGLVRDSGDNEKLFF
NA	15	TRBV6-1	NA	TRBJ1-2	TGTGCCAGCAGTGAAGAAGGGGTTCGGAACTATGGCTACACCTTC	CASSEEGVRNYGYTF
NA	14	TRBV19	NA	TRBJ1-4	TGTGCCAGTAGCCGGGCCCAGGGATGGGAAAAACTGTTTTTT	CASSRAQGWEKLFF
NA	15	TRBV5-6	TRBD1	TRBJ1-4	TGTGCCAGCAGCCGGGGGCAGGGGGCCTACGAAAAACTGTTTTTT	CASSRGQGAYEKLFF
NA	15	TRBV7-2	NA	TRBJ2-1	TGTGCCAGCAGCAGGGACAGCGGGGGAGGGAATGAGCAGTTCTTC	CASSRDSGGGNEQFF
NA	13	TRBV29-1	TRBD1	TRBJ2-7	TGCAGCGTTGCCTGGGACAGGGGTAACGAGCAGTACTTC	CSVAWDRGNEQYF
NA	17	TRBV28	TRBD1	TRBJ1-6	TGTGCCAGCAGTTCACTAGGACAGGGGGGTGTCCGGTCACCCCTCCACTTT	CASSSLGQGGVRSPLHF
once	15	TRBV12-5	TRBD2	TRBJ2-1	TGTGCTAGTGGTTTGGTAAGGCTAGCGGGGTTTGAGCAGTTCTTC	CASGLVRLAGFEQFF
few	14	TRBV9	NA	TRBJ2-1	TGTGCCAGCAGCGTAGGCCAGGCTCTCGATGAGCAGTTCTTC	CASSVGQALDEQFF
few	13	TRBV19	NA	TRBJ1-1	TGTGCCAGTGGAGAGACAGGGAACACTGAAGCTTTCTTT	CASGETGNTEAFF
NA	14	TRBV5-1	NA	TRBJ1-2	TGCGCCAGCAGCTTGGTGGCAGGGGTCTATGGCTACACCTTC	CASSLVAGVYGYTF